This record concerns one TCR beta chain sequence. This sample is drawn from a study of TIL therapy for anti-PD-1-resistant metastatic lung cancer. Described time point: pre-treatment sample, taken before nivolumab and TIL therapy. Tumor tissue came from excised metastases, mostly pleural nodules or supraclavicular lymph nodes. Stage 4 NSCLC adults joined between October 2017 and 2020. The length of the CDR3 is 13 residues. The germline V and J ends were trimmed by 2 bases and 8 bases, with 12 bases remaining between them. Per the germline V gene, CDR1 is MDHEN and CDR2 is SYDVKM. The immunoSEQ assay was v3. Assay used: immunoSEQ multiplex PCR; TCRdb lists only in-frame clones, some missing. The repertoire has tens of thousands of clones, less than 75% of them found once; the top ten carry less than 6.5%.

The chain recombines TRBV28 with TRBJ1-2; a weak D match, TRBD1 (6 bases). This sequence originates from a person aged 25 to 80 with non-small cell lung cancer. Sequences were derived from tumor tissue, sampled at baseline. CDR3 protein: CASSLAGALGYTF. CDR3 nucleotides: TGTGCCAGCAGTTTAGCGGGGGCGCTAGGCTACACCTTC.